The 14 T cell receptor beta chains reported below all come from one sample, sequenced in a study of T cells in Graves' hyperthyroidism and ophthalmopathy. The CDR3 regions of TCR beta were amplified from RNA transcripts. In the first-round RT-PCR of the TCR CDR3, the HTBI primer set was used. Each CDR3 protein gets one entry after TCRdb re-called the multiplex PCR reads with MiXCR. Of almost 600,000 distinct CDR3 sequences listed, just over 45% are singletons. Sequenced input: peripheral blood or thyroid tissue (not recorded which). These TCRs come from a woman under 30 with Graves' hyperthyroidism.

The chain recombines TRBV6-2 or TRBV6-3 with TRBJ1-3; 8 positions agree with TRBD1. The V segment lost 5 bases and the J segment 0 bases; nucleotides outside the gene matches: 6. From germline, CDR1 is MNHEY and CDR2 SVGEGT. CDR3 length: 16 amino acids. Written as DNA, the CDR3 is TGTGCCAGCAGTCCACGGACAGGGAGCTCTGGAAACACCATATATTTT. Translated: CASSPRTGSSGNTIYF.

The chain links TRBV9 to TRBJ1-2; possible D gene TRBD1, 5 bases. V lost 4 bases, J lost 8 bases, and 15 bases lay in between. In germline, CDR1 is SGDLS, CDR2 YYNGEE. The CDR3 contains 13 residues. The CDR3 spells CASSLGVTGGYTF. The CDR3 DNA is TGTGCCAGCAGCTTAGGAGTAACAGGAGGCTACACCTTC.

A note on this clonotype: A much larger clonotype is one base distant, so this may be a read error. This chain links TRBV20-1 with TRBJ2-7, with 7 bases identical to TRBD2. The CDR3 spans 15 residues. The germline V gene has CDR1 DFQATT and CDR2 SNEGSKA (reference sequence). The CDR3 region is CGARDGGRDVYEQYF. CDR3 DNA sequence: TGCGGTGCTAGAGATGGGGGGAGGGATGTATACGAGCAGTACTTC.

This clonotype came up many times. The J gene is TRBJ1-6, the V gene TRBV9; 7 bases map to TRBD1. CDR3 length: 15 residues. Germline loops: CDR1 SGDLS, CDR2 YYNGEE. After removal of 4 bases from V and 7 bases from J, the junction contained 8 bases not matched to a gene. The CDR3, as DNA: TGTGCCAGCAGCCCAAGAGGGGGCCTCAATTCACCCCTCCACTTT. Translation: CASSPRGGLNSPLHF.

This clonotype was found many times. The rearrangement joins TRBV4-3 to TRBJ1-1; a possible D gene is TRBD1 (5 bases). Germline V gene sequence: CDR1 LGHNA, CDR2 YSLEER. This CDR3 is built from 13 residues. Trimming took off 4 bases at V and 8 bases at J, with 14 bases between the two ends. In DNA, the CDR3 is TGCGCCAGCAGCCCCTTTACAGGAGACGAAGCTTTCTTT. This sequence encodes CASSPFTGDEAFF.

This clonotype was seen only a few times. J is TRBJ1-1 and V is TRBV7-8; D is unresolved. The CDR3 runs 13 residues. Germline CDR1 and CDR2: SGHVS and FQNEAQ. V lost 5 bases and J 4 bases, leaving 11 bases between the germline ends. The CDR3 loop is CASSPIELTEAFF. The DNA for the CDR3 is TGTGCCAGCAGCCCGATTGAGCTCACTGAAGCTTTCTTT.

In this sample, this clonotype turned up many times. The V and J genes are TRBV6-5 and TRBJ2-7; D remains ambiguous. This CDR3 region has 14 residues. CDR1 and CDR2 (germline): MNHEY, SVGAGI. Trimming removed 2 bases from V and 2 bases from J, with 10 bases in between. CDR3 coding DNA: TGTGCCAGCAGTTACAACTTCGGAGCCTACGAGCAGTACTTC. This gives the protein CASSYNFGAYEQYF.

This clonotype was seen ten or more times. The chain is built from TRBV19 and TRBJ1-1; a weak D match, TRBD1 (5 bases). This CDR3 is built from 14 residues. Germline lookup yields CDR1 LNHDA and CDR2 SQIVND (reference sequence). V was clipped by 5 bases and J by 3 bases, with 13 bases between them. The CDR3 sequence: CASSETGSYTEAFF. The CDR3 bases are TGTGCCAGTAGTGAAACAGGTAGTTACACTGAAGCTTTCTTT.

The CDR3 spells CASSRRGPGDNYGYTF. CDR3 coding DNA: TGTGCCAGCAGCCGCAGGGGGCCTGGAGATAATTATGGCTACACCTTC. V and J are TRBV7-9 and TRBJ1-2, with 8 bases aligning to TRBD1. CDR1 and CDR2 (germline): SEHNR, FQNEAQ (reference sequence). This CDR3 region has 16 residues. The V and J ends lost 5 bases and 5 bases, in that order; junction bases with no gene match: 13.

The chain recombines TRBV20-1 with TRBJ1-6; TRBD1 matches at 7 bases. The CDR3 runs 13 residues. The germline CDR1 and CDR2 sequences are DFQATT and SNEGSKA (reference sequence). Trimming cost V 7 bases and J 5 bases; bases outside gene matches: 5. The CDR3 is CSGTGTDNSPLHF. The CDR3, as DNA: TGCAGTGGAACCGGGACAGATAATTCACCCCTCCACTTT.

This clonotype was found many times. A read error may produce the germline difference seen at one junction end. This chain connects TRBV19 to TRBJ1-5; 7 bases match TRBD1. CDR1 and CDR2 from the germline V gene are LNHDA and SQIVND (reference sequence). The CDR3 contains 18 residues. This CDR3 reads CASSVEQGDRYSNQPQHF. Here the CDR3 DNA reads TGTGCCAGTAGTGTAGAGCAGGGGGATCGATATAGCAATCAGCCCCAGCATTTT.

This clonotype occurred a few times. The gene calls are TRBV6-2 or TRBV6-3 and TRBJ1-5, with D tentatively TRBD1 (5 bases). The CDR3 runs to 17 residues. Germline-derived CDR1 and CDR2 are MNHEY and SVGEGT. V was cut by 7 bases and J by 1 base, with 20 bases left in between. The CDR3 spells CASNPGGRGLSNQPQHF. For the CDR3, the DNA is TGTGCCAGCAATCCTGGGGGTCGGGGGTTAAGCAATCAGCCCCAGCATTTT.

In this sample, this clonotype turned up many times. CDR3 protein: CASSYSWGRTTSPLHF. The CDR3 nucleotides read TGTGCCAGCAGTTACTCATGGGGGAGAACGACCTCACCCCTCCACTTT. The chain uses TRBV6-5 and TRBJ1-6, with a tentative D call TRBD1 (5 bases). Germline V gives CDR1 MNHEY, CDR2 SVGAGI. V gave up 0 bases and J gave up 10 bases, with 16 bases separating them. The length of the CDR3 is 16 residues.

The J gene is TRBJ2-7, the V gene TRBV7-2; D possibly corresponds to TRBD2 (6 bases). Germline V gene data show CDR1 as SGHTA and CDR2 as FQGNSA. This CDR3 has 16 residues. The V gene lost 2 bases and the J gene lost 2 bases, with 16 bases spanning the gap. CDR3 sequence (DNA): TGTGCCAGCAGCTTACTTGCACTGGGACTGCCCTACGAGCAGTACTTC. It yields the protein CASSLLALGLPYEQYF.